This T cell receptor beta chain emerged from a study of vaccination effects on CD4 cells after COVID-19. Looking at the study overall: Samples collected post-vaccine were obtained a median of 72 days after the second dose. Findings of the study overall: Clones of infection and vaccine origin contracted markedly late after vaccination. Nearly all vaccine-induced clones in healthy recipients recognized only SARS-CoV-2.

The data were produced by immunoSEQ multiplex PCR, yet TCRdb's version contains in-frame clones alone and is incomplete. The data contain approximately 38,000 clones, around 71% of them singletons. CDR3 length equals 16 residues. Trimming cost V 4 bases and J 4 bases, with 20 bases left between them. CDR1 is SQVTM and CDR2 is ANQGSEA in the germline V gene. As regards this clone: Its antigen is as yet unknown.

Subsequent to less than eleven days of culture, CD4+ T cells were isolated. Two doses of BNT162b2 or mRNA-1273 vaccine were administered to participants. The sample consisted of CD4+ T cells from PBMCs cultured without peptide, taken after COVID-19 vaccination. This sequence joins TRBV29-1 and TRBJ2-1; D not certain. The TCR comes from a human donor who received a COVID-19 vaccine. The CDR3 reads CSVGRHTLFFYNEQFF. The CDR3 DNA follows: TGCAGCGTTGGCCGGCACACGCTCTTTTTTTACAATGAGCAGTTCTTC.